These T cell receptor beta chains were read from a single sample in a study of shared clonotypes between healthy human individuals. Produced via immunoSEQ multiplex PCR; TCRdb's table is partial and in-frame only. The repertoire holds a few million clones, with under 97% as singletons. The sample comprised naive CD4+ T cells sorted from blood. The receptor set was obtained from a man between 18 and 35 years old in good health. Both conserved end residues are part of each CDR3. The D gene is left open where the match is weak. Size tells how often a clone was seen (once, few, many) or the class of an expanded clone, and some rows leave it out.

D gene: -
J gene: TRBJ2-5
clone size: -
V gene: TRBV6-1
CDR3 protein: CASTADSLQETQYF
CDR3 DNA: TGTGCCAGTACCGCGGACAGCCTCCAAGAGACCCAGTACTTC

D gene: -
J gene: TRBJ2-2
clone size: -
V gene: TRBV5-1
CDR3 protein: CASSLELGPGELFF
CDR3 DNA: TGCGCCAGCAGCTTGGAGCTGGGCCCCGGGGAGCTGTTTTTT

D gene: -
J gene: TRBJ1-5
clone size: -
V gene: TRBV4-3
CDR3 protein: CASSQELNQPQHF
CDR3 DNA: TGCGCCAGCAGCCAAGAACTCAATCAGCCCCAGCATTTT

D gene: -
J gene: TRBJ2-1
clone size: -
V gene: TRBV5-1
CDR3 protein: CASSWALSSYNEQFF
CDR3 DNA: TGCGCCAGCAGCTGGGCTCTGAGCTCCTACAATGAGCAGTTCTTC

D gene: -
J gene: TRBJ2-1
clone size: -
V gene: TRBV29-1
CDR3 protein: CSVERGLGYNEQFF
CDR3 DNA: TGCAGCGTTGAGCGCGGGTTAGGATACAATGAGCAGTTCTTC

D gene: TRBD2
J gene: TRBJ2-5
clone size: -
V gene: TRBV14
CDR3 protein: CASSQDSGTSGRRETQYF
CDR3 DNA: TGTGCCAGCAGCCAAGATTCCGGGACTAGCGGGAGAAGGGAGACCCAGTACTTC

D gene: -
J gene: TRBJ2-7
clone size: -
V gene: TRBV5-4
CDR3 protein: CASSLAAGTGYEQYF
CDR3 DNA: TGTGCCAGCAGCTTGGCAGCCGGGACGGGCTACGAGCAGTACTTC

D gene: -
J gene: TRBJ1-3
clone size: -
V gene: TRBV19
CDR3 protein: CASSPAGNTIYF
CDR3 DNA: TGTGCCAGTAGCCCAGCTGGAAACACCATATATTTT

D gene: -
J gene: TRBJ1-4
clone size: -
V gene: TRBV7-8
CDR3 protein: CASSRVNSLTNEKLFF
CDR3 DNA: TGTGCCAGCAGCCGGGTAAACAGCCTCACTAATGAAAAACTGTTTTTT

D gene: -
J gene: TRBJ1-1
clone size: -
V gene: TRBV18
CDR3 protein: CASSFLGGTEAFF
CDR3 DNA: TGTGCCAGCTCCTTCCTTGGGGGCACGGAAGCTTTCTTT

D gene: -
J gene: TRBJ1-2
clone size: -
V gene: TRBV10-3
CDR3 protein: CAISDSGYGYTF
CDR3 DNA: TGTGCCATCAGTGATTCGGGCTATGGCTACACCTTC

D gene: -
J gene: TRBJ2-5
clone size: -
V gene: TRBV19
CDR3 protein: CASSQTRAGETQYF
CDR3 DNA: TGTGCCAGTAGCCAAACCAGGGCTGGGGAGACCCAGTACTTC

D gene: -
J gene: TRBJ1-4
clone size: once
V gene: TRBV12-5
CDR3 protein: CASGLVRGTNEKLFF
CDR3 DNA: TGTGCTAGTGGTTTGGTGAGAGGGACTAATGAAAAACTGTTTTTT

D gene: -
J gene: TRBJ2-3
clone size: -
V gene: TRBV10-3
CDR3 protein: CAIKGSLLGDTQYF
CDR3 DNA: TGTGCCATCAAAGGAAGCCTCCTAGGGGATACGCAGTATTTT

D gene: -
J gene: TRBJ1-1
clone size: -
V gene: TRBV11-2
CDR3 protein: CASSLDPPGLYTEAFF
CDR3 DNA: TGTGCCAGCAGCTTAGATCCGCCAGGATTATACACTGAAGCTTTCTTT

D gene: TRBD1
J gene: TRBJ2-3
clone size: -
V gene: TRBV29-1
CDR3 protein: CSVEQGAGSDTQYF
CDR3 DNA: TGCAGCGTTGAACAGGGGGCCGGATCAGATACGCAGTATTTT

D gene: TRBD2
J gene: TRBJ2-3
clone size: -
V gene: TRBV10-3
CDR3 protein: CAISESISGAFTDTQYF
CDR3 DNA: TGTGCCATCAGTGAGTCGATAAGCGGGGCCTTCACAGATACGCAGTATTTT

D gene: TRBD1
J gene: TRBJ1-2
clone size: -
V gene: TRBV5-6
CDR3 protein: CASSLGDRSRGYTF
CDR3 DNA: TGTGCCAGCAGCTTGGGGGACAGGTCCCGTGGGTACACCTTC

D gene: -
J gene: TRBJ2-7
clone size: -
V gene: TRBV10-3
CDR3 protein: CAISESQKVSYEQYF
CDR3 DNA: TGTGCCATCAGTGAAAGCCAAAAAGTATCCTACGAGCAGTACTTC

D gene: -
J gene: TRBJ2-1
clone size: -
V gene: TRBV27
CDR3 protein: CASSSTMRAWSREQFF
CDR3 DNA: TGTGCCAGCAGTTCTACGATGAGGGCGTGGAGTCGTGAGCAGTTCTTC

D gene: TRBD2
J gene: TRBJ2-1
clone size: -
V gene: TRBV11-2
CDR3 protein: CASSPYRGEYNEQFF
CDR3 DNA: TGTGCCAGCAGTCCATACCGGGGGGAGTACAATGAGCAGTTCTTC

D gene: -
J gene: TRBJ2-7
clone size: -
V gene: TRBV4-3
CDR3 protein: CASSQDMGFEQYF
CDR3 DNA: TGCGCCAGCAGCCAAGATATGGGCTTCGAGCAGTACTTC

D gene: TRBD1
J gene: TRBJ2-1
clone size: -
V gene: TRBV11-1
CDR3 protein: CASSLSFAGGNEQFF
CDR3 DNA: TGTGCCAGCAGCTTATCTTTCGCAGGGGGCAATGAGCAGTTCTTC

D gene: -
J gene: TRBJ2-2
clone size: -
V gene: TRBV30
CDR3 protein: CAWSVQSTGELFF
CDR3 DNA: TGTGCCTGGAGTGTGCAGAGCACCGGGGAGCTGTTTTTT

D gene: -
J gene: TRBJ1-1
clone size: -
V gene: TRBV5-1
CDR3 protein: CASSLAKGTEAFF
CDR3 DNA: TGCGCCAGCAGCTTGGCCAAGGGAACTGAAGCTTTCTTT

D gene: TRBD1
J gene: TRBJ2-7
clone size: -
V gene: TRBV18
CDR3 protein: CASSPGTGVEQYF
CDR3 DNA: TGTGCCAGCTCACCCGGGACAGGCGTCGAGCAGTACTTC

D gene: -
J gene: TRBJ1-5
clone size: -
V gene: TRBV5-4
CDR3 protein: CASSLEPGGNQPQHF
CDR3 DNA: TGTGCCAGCAGCTTGGAACCGGGCGGCAATCAGCCCCAGCATTTT

D gene: -
J gene: TRBJ2-3
clone size: -
V gene: TRBV28
CDR3 protein: CARQGRDTQYF
CDR3 DNA: TGTGCTCGCCAGGGGAGAGATACGCAGTATTTT

D gene: -
J gene: TRBJ2-7
clone size: -
V gene: TRBV2
CDR3 protein: CASSDWREQYF
CDR3 DNA: TGTGCCAGCAGTGACTGGAGGGAGCAGTACTTC

D gene: -
J gene: TRBJ1-1
clone size: once
V gene: TRBV2
CDR3 protein: CAREGGLNTEAFF
CDR3 DNA: TGTGCCAGGGAGGGGGGCTTGAACACTGAAGCTTTCTTT

D gene: -
J gene: TRBJ2-3
clone size: -
V gene: TRBV2
CDR3 protein: CASSGQYTDTQYF
CDR3 DNA: TGTGCCAGCAGTGGACAGTACACAGATACGCAGTATTTT

D gene: -
J gene: TRBJ1-5
clone size: once
V gene: TRBV5-5
CDR3 protein: CASSYLGGPGNQPQHF
CDR3 DNA: TGTGCCAGCAGCTACCTCGGGGGCCCGGGCAATCAGCCCCAGCATTTT

D gene: TRBD1
J gene: TRBJ2-7
clone size: once
V gene: TRBV27
CDR3 protein: CASSLPGQSYEQYF
CDR3 DNA: TGTGCCAGCAGTTTGCCGGGACAGTCCTACGAGCAGTACTTC